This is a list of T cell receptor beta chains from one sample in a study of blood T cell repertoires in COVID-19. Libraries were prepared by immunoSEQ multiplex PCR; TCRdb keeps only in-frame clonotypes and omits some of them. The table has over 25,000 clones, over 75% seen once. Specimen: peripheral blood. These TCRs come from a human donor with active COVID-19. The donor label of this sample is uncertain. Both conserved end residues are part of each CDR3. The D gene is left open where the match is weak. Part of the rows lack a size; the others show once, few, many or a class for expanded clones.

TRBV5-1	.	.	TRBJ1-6	CASSSPGYGNSPLHF	TGCGCCAGCAGCTCACCGGGATACGGCAATTCACCCCTCCACTTT
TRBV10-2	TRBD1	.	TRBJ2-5	CASSVGQAQYF	TGCGCCAGCAGTGTAGGACAGGCCCAGTACTTC
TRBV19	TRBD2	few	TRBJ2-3	CASSIAGRGGPSTDTQYF	TGTGCCAGTAGTATAGCAGGGCGGGGGGGCCCCTCCACAGATACGCAGTATTTT
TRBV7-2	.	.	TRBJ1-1	CASSRGGGPNTEAFF	TGTGCCAGCAGTCGTGGGGGGGGACCGAACACTGAAGCTTTCTTT
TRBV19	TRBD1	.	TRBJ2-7	CASSIGTGEAYEQYF	TGTGCCAGTAGTATAGGGACAGGGGAAGCCTACGAGCAGTACTTC
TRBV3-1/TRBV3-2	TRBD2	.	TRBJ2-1	CASSPTSGAYNEQFF	TGTGCCAGCAGCCCGACTAGCGGGGCTTACAATGAGCAGTTCTTC
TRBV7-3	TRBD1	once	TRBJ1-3	CASSQTGSSGNTIYF	TGTGCCAGCAGCCAGACAGGGAGCTCTGGAAACACCATATATTTT
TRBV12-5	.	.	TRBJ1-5	CASAPGWPQHF	TGTGCTAGTGCCCCAGGTTGGCCCCAGCATTTT
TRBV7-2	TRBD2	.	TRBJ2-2	CASSLERLAAGELFF	TGTGCCAGCAGCTTAGAACGACTAGCCGCCGGGGAGCTGTTTTTT
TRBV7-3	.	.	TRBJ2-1	CASSLIRFDEQFF	TGTGCCAGCAGCTTGATTAGATTCGATGAGCAGTTCTTC
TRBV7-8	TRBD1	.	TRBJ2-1	CASSLVFRRTGVRNEQFF	TGTGCCAGCAGCTTAGTATTCAGACGGACAGGGGTCCGCAATGAGCAGTTCTTC
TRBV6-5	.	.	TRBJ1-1	CASREPGTEAFF	TGTGCCAGCAGAGAGCCCGGGACTGAAGCTTTCTTT
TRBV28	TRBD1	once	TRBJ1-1	CASSRPGQGSLDTEAFF	TGTGCCAGCAGCCGACCCGGACAGGGCAGTTTGGACACTGAAGCTTTCTTT
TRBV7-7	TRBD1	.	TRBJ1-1	CASSTGGFEAFF	TGTGCTAGCAGCACAGGGGGCTTTGAAGCTTTCTTT
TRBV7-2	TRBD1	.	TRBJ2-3	CASSRDRDSTDTQYF	TGTGCCAGCAGCAGAGACAGGGATAGCACAGATACGCAGTATTTT
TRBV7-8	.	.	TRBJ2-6	CASSTRQVSGANVLTF	TGTGCCAGCAGCACAAGACAGGTCTCTGGGGCCAACGTCCTGACTTTC
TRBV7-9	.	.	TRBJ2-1	CASSLPPRLSLYNEQFF	TGTGCCAGCAGCTTACCCCCCCGTTTGAGTCTGTACAATGAGCAGTTCTTC
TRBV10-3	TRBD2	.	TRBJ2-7	CAISPTSGAPEQYF	TGTGCCATCAGCCCGACTAGCGGGGCCCCGGAGCAGTACTTC
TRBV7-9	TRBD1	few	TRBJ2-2	CASSLRDRDTGELFF	TGTGCCAGCAGCTTACGGGACAGGGACACCGGGGAGCTGTTTTTT
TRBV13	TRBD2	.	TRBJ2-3	CASSLGLAGRSTDTQYF	TGTGCCAGCAGCTTAGGTCTAGCGGGGCGTAGCACAGATACGCAGTATTTT
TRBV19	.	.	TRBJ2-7	CASSIDGSTYEQYF	TGTGCCAGTAGTATAGACGGGAGCACCTACGAGCAGTACTTC
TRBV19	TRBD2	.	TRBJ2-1	CASSIGASGTYNEQFF	TGTGCCAGTAGTATAGGGGCTAGCGGGACCTACAATGAGCAGTTCTTC
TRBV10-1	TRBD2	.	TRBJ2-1	CASSDSSGGAGEQFF	TGCGCCAGCAGTGACTCCAGCGGGGGGGCCGGGGAGCAGTTCTTC
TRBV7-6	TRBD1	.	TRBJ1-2	CASSLGAGGDYGYTF	TGTGCCAGCAGCTTAGGGGCAGGGGGCGACTATGGCTACACCTTC
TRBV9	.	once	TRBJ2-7	CASSRIGGTSSYEQYF	TGTGCCAGCAGCCGGATAGGGGGAACGAGCTCCTACGAGCAGTACTTC
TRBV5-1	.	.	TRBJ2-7	CASSVDQGEQYF	TGCGCCAGCAGCGTTGATCAGGGCGAGCAGTACTTC
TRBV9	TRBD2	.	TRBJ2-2	CASSPTWTSGNTGELFF	TGTGCCAGCAGCCCAACCTGGACTAGCGGGAACACCGGGGAGCTGTTTTTT
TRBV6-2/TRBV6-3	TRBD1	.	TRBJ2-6	CASSEGTGGKLGGANVLTF	TGTGCCAGCAGTGAGGGGACAGGGGGCAAACTTGGTGGGGCCAACGTCCTGACTTTC
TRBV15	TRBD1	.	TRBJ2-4	CATRNYGTENIQYF	TGTGCCACACGAAACTACGGGACAGAAAACATTCAGTACTTC
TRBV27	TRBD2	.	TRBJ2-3	CASSFWGASGSPDTQYF	TGTGCCAGCAGTTTTTGGGGGGCTAGCGGGAGTCCAGATACGCAGTATTTT
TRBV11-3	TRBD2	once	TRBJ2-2	CASSLGTSVTGELFF	TGTGCCAGCAGCCTCGGGACTAGTGTCACCGGGGAGCTGTTTTTT
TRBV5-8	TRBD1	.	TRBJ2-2	CASSLQGLNTGELFF	TGTGCCAGCAGCTTACAGGGGTTGAACACCGGGGAGCTGTTTTTT
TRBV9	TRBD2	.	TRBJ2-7	CASSAGTSGRSYEQYF	TGTGCCAGCAGCGCCGGGACTAGCGGGAGAAGCTACGAGCAGTACTTC
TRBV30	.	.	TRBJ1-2	CAWSTESNYGYTF	TGTGCCTGGAGTACAGAATCAAACTATGGCTACACCTTC
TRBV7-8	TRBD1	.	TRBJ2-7	CASSVSGTGGREQYF	TGTGCCAGCAGCGTCTCCGGGACAGGGGGCCGGGAGCAGTACTTC
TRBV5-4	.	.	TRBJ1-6	CASSWNRPSSYNSPLHF	TGTGCCAGCAGCTGGAACAGGCCGAGCTCCTATAATTCACCCCTCCACTTT
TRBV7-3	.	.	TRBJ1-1	CASSLDRLTEAFF	TGTGCCAGCAGCTTAGACAGGCTCACTGAAGCTTTCTTT
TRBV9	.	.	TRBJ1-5	CASSVAATQRSNQPQHF	TGTGCCAGCAGCGTAGCTGCTACCCAGCGGAGCAATCAGCCCCAGCATTTT
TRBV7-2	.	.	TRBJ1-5	CASSLWGGDNQPQHF	TGTGCCAGCAGCTTATGGGGGGGGGACAATCAGCCCCAGCATTTT
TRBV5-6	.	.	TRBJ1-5	CASSSGWGGGQPQHF	TGTGCCAGCAGCTCCGGTTGGGGAGGGGGTCAGCCCCAGCATTTT
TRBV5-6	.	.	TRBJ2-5	CASSPEREKTQYF	TGTGCCAGCAGCCCGGAGAGGGAGAAGACCCAGTACTTC